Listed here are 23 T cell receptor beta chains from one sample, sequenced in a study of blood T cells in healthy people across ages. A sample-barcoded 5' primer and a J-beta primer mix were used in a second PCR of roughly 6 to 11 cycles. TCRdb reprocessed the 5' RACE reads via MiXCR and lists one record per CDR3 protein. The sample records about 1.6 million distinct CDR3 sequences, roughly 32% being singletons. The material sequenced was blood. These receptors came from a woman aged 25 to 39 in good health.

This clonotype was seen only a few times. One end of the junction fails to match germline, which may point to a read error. The CDR3 loop reads CASSVEGGGTYTDTRYF. The CDR3 DNA follows: TGTGCCAGCAGCGTAGAGGGAGGAGGGACCTACACAGATACGCGGTATTTT. The chain joins TRBV9 to TRBJ2-3, with D maybe TRBD2 (6 bases). From germline, CDR1 is SGDLS and CDR2 YYNGEE. This CDR3 region has 17 residues.

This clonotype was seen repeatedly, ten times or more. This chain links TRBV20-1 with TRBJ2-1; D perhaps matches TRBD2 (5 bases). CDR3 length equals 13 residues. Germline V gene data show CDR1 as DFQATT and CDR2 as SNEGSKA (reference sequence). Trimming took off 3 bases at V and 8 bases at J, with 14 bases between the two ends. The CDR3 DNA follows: TGCAGTGCTAGGGCTACTAGTGGCTATGAGCAGTTCTTC. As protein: CSARATSGYEQFF.

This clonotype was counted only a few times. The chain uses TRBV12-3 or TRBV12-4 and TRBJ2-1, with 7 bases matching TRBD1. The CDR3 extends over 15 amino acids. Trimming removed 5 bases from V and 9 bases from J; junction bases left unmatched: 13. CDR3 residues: CASSMHRDSGAEQFF. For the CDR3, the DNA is TGTGCCAGCAGTATGCATCGGGACAGTGGGGCTGAGCAGTTCTTC.

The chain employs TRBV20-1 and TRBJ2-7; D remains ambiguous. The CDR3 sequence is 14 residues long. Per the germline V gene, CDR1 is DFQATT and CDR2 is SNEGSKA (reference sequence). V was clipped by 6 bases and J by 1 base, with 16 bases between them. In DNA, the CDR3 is TGCAGTGCCTGCAGAACAGATTTATCCTACGAGCAGTACTTC. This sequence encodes CSACRTDLSYEQYF.

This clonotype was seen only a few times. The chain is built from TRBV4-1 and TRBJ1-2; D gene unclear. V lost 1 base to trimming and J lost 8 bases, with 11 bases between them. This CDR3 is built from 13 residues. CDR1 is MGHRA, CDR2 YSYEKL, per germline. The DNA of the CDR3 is TGCGCCAGCAGCCAAGGACTACCCCGGGGCTACACCTTC. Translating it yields CASSQGLPRGYTF.

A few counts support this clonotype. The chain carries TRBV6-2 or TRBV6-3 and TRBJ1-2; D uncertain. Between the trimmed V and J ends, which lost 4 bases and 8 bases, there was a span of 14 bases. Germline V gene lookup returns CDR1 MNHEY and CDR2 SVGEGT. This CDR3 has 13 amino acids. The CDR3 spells CASSSMDVFGYTF. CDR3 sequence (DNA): TGTGCCAGCAGTTCCATGGACGTCTTCGGCTACACCTTC.

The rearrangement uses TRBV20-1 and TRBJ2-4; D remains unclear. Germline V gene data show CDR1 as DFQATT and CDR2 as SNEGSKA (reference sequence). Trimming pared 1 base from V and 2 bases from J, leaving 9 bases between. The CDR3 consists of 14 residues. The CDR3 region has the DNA TGCAGTGCTAGAGTTACTTTAACCAAAAACATTCAGTACTTC. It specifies CSARVTLTKNIQYF.

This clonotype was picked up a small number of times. CDR3 sequence: CSARDREGRGEKLFF. CDR3 nucleotide sequence: TGCAGTGCTAGAGATCGAGAGGGAAGAGGTGAAAAACTGTTTTTT. V is TRBV20-1 and J is TRBJ1-4; no clear D. This CDR3 has 15 residues. V lost 0 bases, J lost 7 bases, and 15 bases lay in between. Looked up from germline, CDR1 is DFQATT and CDR2 is SNEGSKA (reference sequence).

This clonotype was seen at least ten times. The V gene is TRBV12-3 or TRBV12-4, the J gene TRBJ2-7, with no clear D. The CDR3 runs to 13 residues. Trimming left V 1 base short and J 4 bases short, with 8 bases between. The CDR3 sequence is CASSLGVRYEQYF. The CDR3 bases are TGTGCCAGCAGTTTAGGGGTCAGGTACGAGCAGTACTTC.

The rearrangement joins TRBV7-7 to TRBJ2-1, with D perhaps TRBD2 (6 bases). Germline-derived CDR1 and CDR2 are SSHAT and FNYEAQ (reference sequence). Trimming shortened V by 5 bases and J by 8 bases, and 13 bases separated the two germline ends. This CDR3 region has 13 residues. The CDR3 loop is CASSTRRGDEQFF. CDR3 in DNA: TGTGCCAGCAGCACGCGACGCGGGGATGAGCAGTTCTTC. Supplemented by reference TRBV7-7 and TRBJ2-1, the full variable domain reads GAGVSQSPRYKVTKRGQDVTLRCDPISSHATLYWYQQALGQGPEFLTYFNYEAQPDKSGLPSDRFSAERPEGSISTLTIQRTEQRDSAMYRCASSTRRGDEQFFGPGTRLTVL.

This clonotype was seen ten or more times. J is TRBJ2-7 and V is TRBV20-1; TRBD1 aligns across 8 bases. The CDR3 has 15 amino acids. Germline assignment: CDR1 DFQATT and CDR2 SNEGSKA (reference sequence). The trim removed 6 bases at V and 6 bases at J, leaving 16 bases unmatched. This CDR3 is CSAPSGDRLSREQYF. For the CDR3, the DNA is TGCAGTGCCCCCTCGGGGGACAGGCTGTCTCGCGAGCAGTACTTC.

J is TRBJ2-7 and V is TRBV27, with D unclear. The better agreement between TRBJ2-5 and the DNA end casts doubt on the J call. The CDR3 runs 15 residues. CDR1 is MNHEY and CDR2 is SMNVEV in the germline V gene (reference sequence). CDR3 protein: CASSLGLGRPETQYF. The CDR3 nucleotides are TGTGCCAGCAGTTTAGGTCTGGGCCGCCCAGAGACCCAGTACTTC.

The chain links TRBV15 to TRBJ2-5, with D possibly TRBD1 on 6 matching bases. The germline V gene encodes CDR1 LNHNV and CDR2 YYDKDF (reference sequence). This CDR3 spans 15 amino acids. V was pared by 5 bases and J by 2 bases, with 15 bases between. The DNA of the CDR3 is TGTGCCACCAGCGCAAGGGGGTCCAGACAAGAGACCCAGTACTTC. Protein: CATSARGSRQETQYF.

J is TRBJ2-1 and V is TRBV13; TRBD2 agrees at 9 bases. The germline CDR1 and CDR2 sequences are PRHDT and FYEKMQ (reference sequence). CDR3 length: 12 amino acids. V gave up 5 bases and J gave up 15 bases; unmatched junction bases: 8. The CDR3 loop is CASSTYGTSMFF. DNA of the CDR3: TGTGCCAGCAGCACATACGGGACTAGCATGTTCTTC.

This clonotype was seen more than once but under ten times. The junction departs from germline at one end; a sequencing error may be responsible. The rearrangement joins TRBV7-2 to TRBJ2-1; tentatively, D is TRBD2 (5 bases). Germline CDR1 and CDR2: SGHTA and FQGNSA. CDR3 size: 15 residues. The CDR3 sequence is CASSSSGSSYSEQFF. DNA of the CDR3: TGTGCCAGCAGTTCCAGCGGCAGCTCCTACAGTGAGCAGTTCTTC.

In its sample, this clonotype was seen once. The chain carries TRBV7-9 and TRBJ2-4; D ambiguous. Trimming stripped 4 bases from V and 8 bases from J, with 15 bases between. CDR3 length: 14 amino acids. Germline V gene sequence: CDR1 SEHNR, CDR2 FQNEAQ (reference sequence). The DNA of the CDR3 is TGTGCCAGCAGCTCCTCTTTGGTGCTTGACATTCAGTACTTC. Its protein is CASSSSLVLDIQYF.

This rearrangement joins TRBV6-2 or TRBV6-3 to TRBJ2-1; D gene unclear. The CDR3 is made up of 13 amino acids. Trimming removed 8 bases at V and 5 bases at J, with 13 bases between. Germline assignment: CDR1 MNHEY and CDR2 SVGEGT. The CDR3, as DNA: TGTGCCAGCGGTAACAGCGATCACAATGAGCAGTTCTTC. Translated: CASGNSDHNEQFF.

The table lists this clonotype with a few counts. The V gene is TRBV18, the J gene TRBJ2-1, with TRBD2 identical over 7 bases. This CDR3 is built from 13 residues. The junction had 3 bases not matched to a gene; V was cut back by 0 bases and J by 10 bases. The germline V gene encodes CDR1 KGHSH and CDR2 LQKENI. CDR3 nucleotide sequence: TGTGCCAGCTCACCACCGCGGGGGATGGAGCAGTTCTTC. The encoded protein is CASSPPRGMEQFF.

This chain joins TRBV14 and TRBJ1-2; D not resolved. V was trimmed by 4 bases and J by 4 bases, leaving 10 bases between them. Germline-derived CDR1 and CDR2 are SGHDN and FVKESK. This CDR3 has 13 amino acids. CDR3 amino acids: CASSPGISYGYTF. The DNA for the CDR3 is TGTGCCAGCAGCCCAGGTATCAGCTATGGCTACACCTTC.

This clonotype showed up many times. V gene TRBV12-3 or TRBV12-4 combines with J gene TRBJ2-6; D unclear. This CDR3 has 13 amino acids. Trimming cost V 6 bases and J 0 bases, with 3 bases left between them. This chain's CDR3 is CASRYSGANVLTF. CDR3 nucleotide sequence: TGTGCCAGCAGGTACTCTGGGGCCAACGTCCTGACTTTC.

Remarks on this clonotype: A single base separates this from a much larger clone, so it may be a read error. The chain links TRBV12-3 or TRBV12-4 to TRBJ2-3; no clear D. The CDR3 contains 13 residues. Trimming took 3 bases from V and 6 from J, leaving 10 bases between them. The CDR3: CASSLLQADTQYF. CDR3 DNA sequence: TGTGCCAGCAGTTTGCTGCAGGCTGATACGCAGTATTTT.

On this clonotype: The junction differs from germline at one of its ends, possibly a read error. CDR3 residues: CASSILGRTYEQYF. The CDR3 region has the DNA TGTGCCAGCAGCATACTCGGGAGGACCTACGAACAGTACTTC. This rearrangement joins TRBV7-9 to TRBJ2-7, with TRBD2 identical over 7 bases. In germline, CDR1 is SEHNR, CDR2 FQNEAQ (reference sequence). CDR3 length: 14 residues. Filled out from reference TRBV7-9 and TRBJ2-7, the complete variable domain reads DTGVSQNPRHKITKRGQNVTFRCDPISEHNRLYWYRQTLGQGPEFLTYFQNEAQLEKSRLLSDRFSAERPKGSFSTLEIQRTEQGDSAMYLCASSILGRTYEQYFGPGTRLTVT.

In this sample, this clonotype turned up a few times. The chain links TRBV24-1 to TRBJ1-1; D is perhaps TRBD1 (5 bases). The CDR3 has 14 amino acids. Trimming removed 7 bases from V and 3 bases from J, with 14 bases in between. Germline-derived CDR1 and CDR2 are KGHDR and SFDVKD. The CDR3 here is CATRASRGYTEAFF. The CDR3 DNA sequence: TGTGCCACCAGGGCGAGTAGGGGCTACACTGAAGCTTTCTTT.